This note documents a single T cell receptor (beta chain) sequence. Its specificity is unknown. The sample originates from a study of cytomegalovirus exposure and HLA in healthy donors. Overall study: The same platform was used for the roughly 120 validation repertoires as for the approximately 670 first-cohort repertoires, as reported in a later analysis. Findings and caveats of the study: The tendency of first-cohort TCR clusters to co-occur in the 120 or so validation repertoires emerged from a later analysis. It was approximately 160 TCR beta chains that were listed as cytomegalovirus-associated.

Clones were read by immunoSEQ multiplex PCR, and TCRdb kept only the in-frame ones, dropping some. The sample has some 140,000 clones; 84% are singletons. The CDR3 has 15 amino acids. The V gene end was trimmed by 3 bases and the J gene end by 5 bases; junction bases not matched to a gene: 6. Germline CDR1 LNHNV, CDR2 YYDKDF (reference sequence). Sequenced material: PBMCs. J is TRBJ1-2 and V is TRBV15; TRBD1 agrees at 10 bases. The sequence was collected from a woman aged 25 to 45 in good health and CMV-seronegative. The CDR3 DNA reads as TGTGCCACCAGCAGGCGGGACAGGGGAGAATATGGCTACACCTTC. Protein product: CATSRRDRGEYGYTF.